This TCR beta chain stems from a study of blood T cell repertoires in COVID-19. Across the whole study: Sources were T cells, B-cell-depleted T cells, or PBMCs; the material itself was cDNA or gDNA.

The CDR3 runs to 13 residues. Trimming removed 3 bases from V and 10 bases from J, with 15 bases in between. From germline, CDR1 is KGHSH and CDR2 LQKENI. It was during active infection that Seattle patients were enrolled and then longitudinally followed. Per the authors' pipeline: From reference gene primer amplification, estimates of nucleated cell counts were derived. TCRdb's copy holds only in-frame clones and misses some; the assay was immunoSEQ multiplex PCR. The DNA gave D and trimming, while V, J and clone size come from that table. The sample contains 350,000 or so clones, around 88% of which appear only once.

This TCR was recovered from a woman aged 25 to 45 with COVID-19, enrolled during active disease. The sample taken for sequencing was peripheral blood. V usage is TRBV18 and J usage is TRBJ1-1, with D unresolved. Written as DNA, the CDR3 is TGTGCCAGCTCACCCCCCCAACGCGCTCCAGCTTTCTTT. Protein sequence: CASSPPQRAPAFF.